These T cell receptor beta chains were read from a single sample in a study of shared clonotypes between healthy human individuals. TCRdb's table, derived via immunoSEQ multiplex PCR, lists solely in-frame clones and lacks some. The table lists just over 2,000,000 clones, about 95% of them singletons. The sample was naive CD8+ T cells sorted from blood. The source is a young man in good health. Both conserved end residues are part of each CDR3. The D gene is left open where the match is weak. Not every row has a clone size; where given, it reads once, few, many or a size class.

v_call	j_call	d_call	clone_size	cdr3_aa	cdr3_nt
TRBV2	TRBJ2-7	.	once	CASSWGSSYEQYF	TGTGCCAGCAGCTGGGGTAGCTCCTACGAGCAGTACTTC
TRBV12-5	TRBJ2-7	.	.	CASAPFETPTLYEQYF	TGTGCTAGTGCCCCGTTTGAGACTCCGACCCTCTACGAGCAGTACTTC
TRBV2	TRBJ2-1	TRBD2	.	CASSDAGGSRDEQFF	TGTGCCAGCAGTGACGCGGGAGGAAGTAGGGATGAGCAGTTCTTC
TRBV4-1	TRBJ2-1	.	.	CASSQVLQGNYNEQFF	TGCGCCAGCAGCCAAGTCCTCCAGGGGAACTACAATGAGCAGTTCTTC
TRBV7-9	TRBJ1-2	TRBD1	.	CASSPTTGGDANYGYTF	TGTGCCAGCAGCCCCACGACAGGGGGAGACGCAAACTATGGCTACACCTTC
TRBV5-6	TRBJ1-5	.	.	CASSLRPAMISNQPQHF	TGTGCCAGCAGCTTAAGGCCGGCAATGATAAGCAATCAGCCCCAGCATTTT
TRBV13	TRBJ2-5	.	.	CASSRDPQETQYF	TGTGCCAGCAGCCGGGACCCTCAAGAGACCCAGTACTTC
TRBV4-3	TRBJ2-3	.	.	CASSGIFGDTQYF	TGCGCCAGCAGTGGGATTTTTGGAGATACGCAGTATTTT
TRBV30	TRBJ1-5	.	.	CAWSPQGRSQPQHF	TGTGCCTGGAGCCCCCAGGGACGAAGTCAGCCCCAGCATTTT
TRBV7-9	TRBJ2-7	TRBD1	.	CASSSTGGPYEQYF	TGTGCCAGCAGCTCGACAGGGGGCCCTTACGAGCAGTACTTC
TRBV6-6	TRBJ2-1	TRBD2	.	CASSLAGGPEQFF	TGTGCCAGCAGCTTAGCGGGAGGACCTGAGCAGTTCTTC
TRBV25-1	TRBJ1-1	TRBD1	.	CASSEGQGNTEAFF	TGTGCCAGCAGTGAGGGACAGGGGAACACTGAAGCTTTCTTT
TRBV29-1	TRBJ2-7	.	.	CSVHVGGEQYF	TGCAGCGTCCACGTGGGGGGCGAGCAGTACTTC
TRBV6-4	TRBJ2-1	.	.	CASSAVGPPSYNEQFF	TGTGCCAGCAGTGCCGTCGGACCGCCATCCTACAATGAGCAGTTCTTC
TRBV29-1	TRBJ2-7	.	.	CSVEKQGSYEQYF	TGCAGCGTTGAAAAACAGGGTTCCTACGAGCAGTACTTC
TRBV11-2	TRBJ2-2	TRBD1	.	CASSLRTGGHTGELFF	TGTGCCAGCAGCTTACGCACAGGGGGACACACCGGGGAGCTGTTTTTT
TRBV30	TRBJ1-6	TRBD1	few	CAWSFSQGANSPLHF	TGTGCCTGGAGTTTCTCACAGGGGGCGAATTCACCCCTCCACTTT
TRBV4-1	TRBJ1-2	.	once	CASSQQGSNYGYTF	TGCGCCAGCAGCCAACAGGGATCGAACTATGGCTACACCTTC
TRBV4-1	TRBJ2-7	TRBD2	.	CASSQHSGSLSYEQYF	TGCGCCAGCAGCCAACACAGCGGGAGTCTCTCCTACGAGCAGTACTTC
TRBV5-4	TRBJ1-1	TRBD1	.	CASSQQGPYTEAFF	TGTGCCAGCAGCCAACAGGGGCCTTACACTGAAGCTTTCTTT
TRBV5-1	TRBJ1-5	.	.	CAREAGGNQPQHF	TGCGCCAGGGAGGCGGGCGGGAATCAGCCCCAGCATTTT
TRBV5-1	TRBJ2-1	.	.	CASSFTGPGDNEQFF	TGCGCCAGCAGCTTTACAGGGCCGGGAGACAATGAGCAGTTCTTC
TRBV29-1	TRBJ2-1	.	.	CSVEGWDLLAGTQAYNEQFF	TGCAGCGTTGAGGGTTGGGATTTGTTGGCCGGGACACAAGCCTACAATGAGCAGTTCTTC
TRBV30	TRBJ1-3	.	.	CAWSVPLSSGNTIYF	TGTGCCTGGAGTGTACCCTTGTCCTCTGGAAACACCATATATTTT
TRBV27	TRBJ1-6	.	.	CASSLVGGDSPLHF	TGTGCCAGCAGTTTAGTGGGAGGGGATTCACCCCTCCACTTT
TRBV30	TRBJ1-5	.	.	CAWSAGWGDQPQHF	TGTGCCTGGAGTGCGGGTTGGGGAGATCAGCCCCAGCATTTT
TRBV2	TRBJ1-1	.	.	CASKQGLMNTEAFF	TGTGCCAGCAAGCAAGGTCTAATGAACACTGAAGCTTTCTTT
TRBV13	TRBJ2-7	TRBD1	.	CASSWNRGRSYEQYF	TGTGCCAGCAGCTGGAACAGGGGTCGGAGCTACGAGCAGTACTTC
TRBV6-6	TRBJ2-2	.	.	CASSYSGTGELFF	TGTGCCAGCAGTTACTCGGGCACCGGGGAGCTGTTTTTT
TRBV4-3	TRBJ2-1	TRBD2	.	CASSQVLAGFNEQFF	TGCGCCAGCAGCCAAGTTCTAGCGGGGTTCAATGAGCAGTTCTTC
TRBV27	TRBJ1-4	.	.	CASSLGEKLFF	TGTGCCAGCAGTTTGGGCGAAAAACTGTTTTTT
TRBV7-8	TRBJ2-3	TRBD1	.	CASSLVSGQGGGTDTQYF	TGTGCCAGCAGCTTAGTGTCGGGACAGGGGGGTGGCACAGATACGCAGTATTTT
TRBV2	TRBJ1-6	.	.	CASSDTRADSPLHF	TGTGCCAGCAGTGACACCAGGGCGGATTCACCCCTCCACTTT
TRBV7-9	TRBJ1-2	TRBD1	.	CASSLDRTGYTF	TGTGCCAGCAGCTTAGATCGGACAGGGTACACCTTC
TRBV5-6	TRBJ2-5	TRBD2	.	CASSFDLAGDQETQYF	TGTGCCAGCAGCTTCGATCTAGCGGGAGACCAAGAGACCCAGTACTTC
TRBV6-5	TRBJ2-3	TRBD2	.	CASSYQAAGVKDTQYF	TGTGCCAGCAGTTACCAGGCAGCGGGAGTTAAGGATACGCAGTATTTT
TRBV7-9	TRBJ2-7	.	.	CASSYGVNEQYF	TGTGCCAGCAGCTACGGGGTCAACGAGCAGTACTTC
TRBV2	TRBJ2-3	TRBD2	.	CASSEEGLAASTDTQYF	TGTGCCAGCAGTGAAGAGGGACTAGCGGCTAGCACAGATACGCAGTATTTT